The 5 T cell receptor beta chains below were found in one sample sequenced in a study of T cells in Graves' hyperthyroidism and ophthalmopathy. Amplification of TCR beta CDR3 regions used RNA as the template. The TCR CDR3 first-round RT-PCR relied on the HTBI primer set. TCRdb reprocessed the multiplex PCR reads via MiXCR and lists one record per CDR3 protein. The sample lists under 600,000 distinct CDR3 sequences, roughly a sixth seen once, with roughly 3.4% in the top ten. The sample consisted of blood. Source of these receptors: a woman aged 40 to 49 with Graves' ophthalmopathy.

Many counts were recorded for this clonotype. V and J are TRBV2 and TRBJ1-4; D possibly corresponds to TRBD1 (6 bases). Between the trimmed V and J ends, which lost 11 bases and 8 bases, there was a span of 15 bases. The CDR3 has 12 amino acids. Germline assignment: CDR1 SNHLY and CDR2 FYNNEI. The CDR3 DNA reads TGTGCCGGACGGGCAGGGGAAGAAAAACTGTTTTTT. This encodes CAGRAGEEKLFF.

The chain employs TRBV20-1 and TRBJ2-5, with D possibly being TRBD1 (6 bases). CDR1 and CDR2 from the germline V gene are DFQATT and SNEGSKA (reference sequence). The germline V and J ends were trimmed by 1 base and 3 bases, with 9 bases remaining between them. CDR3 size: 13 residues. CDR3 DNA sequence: TGCAGTGCTAGAGGGGGGCCCGAAGAGACCCAGTACTTC. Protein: CSARGGPEETQYF.

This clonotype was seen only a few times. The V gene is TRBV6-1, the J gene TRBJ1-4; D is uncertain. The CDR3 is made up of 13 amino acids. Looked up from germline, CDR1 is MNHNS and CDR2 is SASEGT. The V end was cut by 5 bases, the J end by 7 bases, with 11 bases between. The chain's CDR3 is CASSKALAEKLFF. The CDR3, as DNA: TGTGCCAGCAGTAAGGCCTTAGCTGAAAAACTGTTTTTT.

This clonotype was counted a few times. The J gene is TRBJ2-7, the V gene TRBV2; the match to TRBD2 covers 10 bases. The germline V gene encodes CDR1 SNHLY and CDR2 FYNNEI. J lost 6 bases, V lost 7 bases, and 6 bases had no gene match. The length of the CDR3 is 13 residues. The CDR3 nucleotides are TGTGCCAGCAACCAGCGGGAGGGGTCCGAGCAGTACTTC. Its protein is CASNQREGSEQYF. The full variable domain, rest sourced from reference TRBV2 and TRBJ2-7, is EPEVTQTPSHQVTQMGQEVILRCVPISNHLYFYWYRQILGQKVEFLVSFYNNEISEKSEIFDDQFSVERPDGSNFTLKIRSTKLEDSAMYFCASNQREGSEQYFGPGTRLTVT.

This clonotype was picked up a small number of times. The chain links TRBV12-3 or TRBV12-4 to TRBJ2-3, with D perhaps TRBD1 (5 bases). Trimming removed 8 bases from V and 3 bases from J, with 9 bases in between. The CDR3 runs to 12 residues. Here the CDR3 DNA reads TGTGCCAGCGGGGCCTTTACAGATACGCAGTATTTT. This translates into CASGAFTDTQYF.